The subject of this entry is one T cell receptor beta chain. This clonotype is large (0.1 to 1%) in its sample. Its target antigen remains unknown. No base quality values were provided; no much bigger clone lies one nucleotide off. The CDR3 has 14 amino acids, counting the end cysteine and phenylalanine. Solely the CDR3 DNA is kept, with 42 bases framed from the first base. Ends trimmed: V by 6 bases, J by 9 bases; bases unmatched to a gene: 14. CDR1 and CDR2 are read off the germline V gene (reference sequence) as DFQATT and SNEGSKA. The data belong to a study of esophageal squamous cell carcinoma tumors (dated by TCRdb to 2020 to 2023). With regard to the full study: Patients were split into immuno relation high and low groups by principal component analysis with K-means clustering of immunohistochemical T-cell and checkpoint marker values. The roughly eleven cases yielded under 2,000,000 total TCRalpha reads and about 1,300,000 total TCRbeta reads, and around 31,000 and 34,000 of those reads, respectively, were unique. The purpose of the study was to evaluate TCR repertoire diversity and shared TCR repertoires of T cells in the tumor environment of esophageal squamous cell carcinoma. A wider cohort of 53 surgically treated esophageal squamous cell carcinoma patients in Japan was included, comprising 21 high and about 32 low immuno relation cases. TCR sequencing was performed on roughly ten patients, consisting of five randomly selected high immuno relation cases and five background-matched low immuno relation cases.

Patients who had received neoadjuvant chemotherapy or for whom clinical information was lacking were excluded from enrollment. All of the TCR-sequenced cases shown were male, and each had a subtotal esophagectomy with 2- or 3-field lymphadenectomy. RNA was isolated from bulk tumor tissue sections using a Qiagen AllPrep kit, and no T-cell sorting was performed. Until RNA extraction, small sections of surgically resected tumor tissue were kept in RNAlater reagent at -80 degrees C. Results and caveats for the whole study, not just this receptor: Because TCRalpha and TCRbeta chains were sequenced separately, chain pairing and recognized antigens remained unknown. Only a few cases were included in the TCR repertoire analysis, and no investigation at the CDR3 clonotype level was performed. Just over 26 TRAV|TRAJ and about two dozen TRBV|TRBJ combinations appeared shared among high immuno relation cases, including TRAV13-1|TRAJ22 and TRBV7-9|TRBJ2-7. Three of the 10 cases showed a single dominant TCRalpha VJ recombination with apparently reduced TCRalpha diversity. Total TCR repertoire counts did not differ between groups, but significant repertoire counts were higher in the high immuno relation group. Given the large variation in the TCRalphabeta repertoire, shared V|J recombination candidates may have been selected by chance.

The library was prepared using 5' RACE. A PCR using KAPA HiFi with TCRalpha or TCRbeta constant-region primers and a P20EA primer was followed by a nested second PCR with CA2 or CB2. TCR genes were amplified by unbiased adaptor ligation RT-PCR, with reverse transcription by Superscript III and a polyT18-containing BSL-18E primer. After second-strand synthesis and blunting, the P10EA/P20EA adaptor was ligated to the cDNA 5' end, followed by NotI digestion. Both the first and second PCRs consisted of roughly 20 cycles of 98 degrees C for 20 s, 65 degrees C for 30 s and 72 degrees C for 1 min. Amplicons were indexed with the Nextera XT Index kit v2 Set A, pooled equimolarly and quantified on a Qubit 2.0 Fluorometer. Sequencing used the Illumina MiSeq platform with 2x300 bp paired-end reads. The original pipeline was this. Repertoire Genesis software ver.1.0 assigned each read to V and J genes according to the highest identity with IMGT reference sequences. CDR3 was defined as the region from Cys104 to Phe118 plus Gly119 and was translated, and unique sequence reads were defined by distinct V, J and CDR3 amino acids. Shared V|J combinations were chosen if significant in both a Fisher's exact test in edgeR and a Mann Whitney U test. Repertoire dissimilarity index was computed with the R rdi package after removing singletons and bootstrapping 500 repertoire combinations. Starting from the raw public reads, TCRdb applied fastp trimming at Q25, assembled clones with MiXCR and retained in-frame beta chains. Records with the same CDR3 protein are collapsed into one entry carrying the most frequent genes and DNA. TCRdb assigned the V and J calls; the authors' analysis was not used. The sample table shows 240 or so distinct CDR3 sequences, and around 17% are seen once. In total, the top ten clones hold around 63% of the sample.

Sequencing was done on a sample of tumor tissue. This chain is built from TRBV20-1 and TRBJ2-7; 10 nucleotides in the junction match TRBD1. This clonotype originated in a man aged 50 or older with esophageal squamous cell carcinoma. In nucleotide form, the sequence is TGCAGTGCCCTTGGCCGGGACAGGGGCGCGGCGCAGTACTTC. This gives the protein CSALGRDRGAAQYF.